A single sample is the source of the 22 T cell receptor beta chains below, sequenced in a study of shared clonotypes between healthy human individuals. Some clones are missing from TCRdb's copy, which holds only in-frame ones; the method was immunoSEQ multiplex PCR. The profile shows some 2.1 million clones, roughly 93% of them singletons. CD45RO-negative, CCR7-positively selected cells formed the naive CD8 fraction, excluding terminally differentiated effector memory CD45RA+ cells. The sample was naive CD8+ T cells from PBMCs. The source of these receptors is a man aged 18 to 29 in good health. Some clones in this sample may be carry-over from other donors' samples.

Note on this clone: This sample also contains other DNA sequences that code for the same CDR3. V is TRBV9 and J is TRBJ2-6; no clear D. Per germline, CDR1 SGDLS and CDR2 YYNGEE. The V and J ends lost 3 bases and 0 bases respectively, with 1 base between them. This CDR3 contains 13 residues. In nucleotides, the CDR3 is TGTGCCAGCAGCGCCTCTGGGGCCAACGTCCTGACTTTC. Protein sequence: CASSASGANVLTF.

The chain is built from TRBV2 and TRBJ2-3, with unresolved D. CDR3 length: 11 residues. V shed 9 bases and J shed 11 bases, with 15 bases lying between them. Germline V gives CDR1 SNHLY, CDR2 FYNNEI. The CDR3 coding sequence is TGTGCCAGGGGTTTAGAGGCCAAGCAGTATTTT. Protein: CARGLEAKQYF.

As for this clone: An end of the junction does not agree with germline; a read error may underlie this. This chain connects TRBV9 to TRBJ2-2; D unresolved. This CDR3 is 11 amino acids long. Germline assignment: CDR1 SGDLS and CDR2 YYNGEE. CDR3 region: CASGSTEELFF. CDR3 DNA: TGTGCCAGCGGCAGCACCGAGGAGCTGTTTTTT.

This clone was found a few times. Within the sample, other DNA sequences also encode this same CDR3. J is TRBJ2-5 and V is TRBV11-2; unclear D gene. Germline CDR1 SGHAT, CDR2 FQNNGV. The CDR3 has 12 amino acids. The ends were cut back, 3 bases at V and 5 bases at J, with 7 bases in the middle. CDR3 bases: TGTGCCAGCAGCTTGCTTGGGGAGACCCAGTACTTC. Amino acids: CASSLLGETQYF.

The CDR3, as DNA: TGTGCCAGCAGCTTCGGGTTACCCGGGGAGCTGTTTTTT. Amino acids: CASSFGLPGELFF. The V and J genes are TRBV7-9 and TRBJ2-2; D remains ambiguous. Looked up from germline, CDR1 is SEHNR and CDR2 is FQNEAQ (reference sequence). The germline V and J ends were trimmed by 3 bases and 6 bases, with 8 bases remaining between them. There are 13 residues in the CDR3.

The rearrangement joins TRBV6-4 to TRBJ2-1; 9 bases fit TRBD2. Trimming at V came to 3 bases and at J to 5 bases, leaving 5 bases not matched to a gene. Germline lookup yields CDR1 MRHNA and CDR2 SNTAGT. The length of the CDR3 is 15 residues. CDR3 region: CASSESSGSNNEQFF. CDR3 DNA: TGTGCCAGCAGTGAGAGTAGCGGGAGCAACAATGAGCAGTTCTTC.

The chain is built from TRBV7-9 and TRBJ2-2, with D possibly being TRBD1 (6 bases). The germline V gene encodes CDR1 SEHNR and CDR2 FQNEAQ (reference sequence). This CDR3 contains 19 residues. Trimming took off 2 bases at V and 0 bases at J, with 19 bases between the two ends. The CDR3 is CASSLSLFQGPSNTGELFF. CDR3 in DNA: TGTGCCAGCAGCTTAAGTCTTTTTCAGGGGCCCTCGAACACCGGGGAGCTGTTTTTT.

The rearrangement links TRBV6-1 to TRBJ2-1; D perhaps matches TRBD2 (6 bases). The CDR3 runs to 15 residues. In germline, CDR1 is MNHNS, CDR2 SASEGT. The germline V and J ends were trimmed by 9 bases and 8 bases, with 23 bases remaining between them. The DNA of the CDR3 is TGTGCCAGTCTTACCGGGACTTTCAGTACGGATGAGCAGTTCTTC. Amino acid sequence: CASLTGTFSTDEQFF.

The CDR3 sequence is CASSERITYEQYF. CDR3 DNA sequence: TGTGCCAGCAGCGAGCGGATCACCTACGAGCAGTACTTC. The rearrangement links TRBV7-2 to TRBJ2-7; maybe TRBD2 (5 bases). The CDR3 is 13 residues long. Germline CDR1 is SGHTA and CDR2 is FQGNSA. V lost 5 bases, J lost 2 bases, and 10 bases lay in between.

This chain links TRBV7-6 with TRBJ2-7, with D tentatively TRBD1 (6 bases). CDR1 SGHVS and CDR2 FNYEAQ come from the germline V gene. The CDR3 has 15 residues. Trimming removed 2 bases at V and 3 bases at J, with 14 bases between. In nucleotides, the CDR3 is TGTGCCAGCAGCTTAACCCTCGCGACAGGCTACGAGCAGTACTTC. Translating it yields CASSLTLATGYEQYF.

The chain joins TRBV7-9 to TRBJ2-7, with D hard to call. The germline CDR1 and CDR2 sequences are SEHNR and FQNEAQ (reference sequence). This CDR3 is built from 15 residues. V lost 5 bases and J 0 bases, leaving 14 bases between the germline ends. The CDR3 spells CASSPGQDVSYEQYF. CDR3 sequence (DNA): TGTGCCAGCAGCCCCGGGCAGGACGTCTCCTACGAGCAGTACTTC.

This clone was seen a handful of times. V is TRBV5-5 and J is TRBJ1-5; 7 bases line up with TRBD1. The CDR3 consists of 15 residues. CDR1 and CDR2 from the germline V gene are SGHKS and YYEKEE (reference sequence). The V and J ends lost 1 base and 6 bases, in that order; junction bases with no gene match: 7. The chain's CDR3 is CASSLTGERGQPQHF. Here the CDR3 DNA reads TGTGCCAGCAGCTTGACAGGGGAGAGGGGTCAGCCCCAGCATTTT.

The rearrangement joins TRBV7-9 to TRBJ2-2, with TRBD1 as a possible D gene (6 bases). V was shortened by 9 bases and J by 5 bases, with 10 bases between the two germline ends. In germline, CDR1 is SEHNR, CDR2 FQNEAQ (reference sequence). CDR3 length equals 12 residues. CDR3 coding DNA: TGTGCCAGACAGGGTGGAACCGGGGAGCTGTTTTTT. Encoded protein: CARQGGTGELFF.

Details on this clone: This sample includes further DNA sequences coding for the same CDR3. This chain connects TRBV4-3 to TRBJ1-1, with D unresolved. The CDR3 extends over 14 amino acids. The ends were cut back, 1 base at V and 1 base at J, with 7 bases in the middle. Germline-derived CDR1 and CDR2 are LGHNA and YSLEER. This CDR3 reads CASSQGRGNTEAFF. In nucleotides, the CDR3 is TGCGCCAGCAGCCAAGGCCGTGGGAACACTGAAGCTTTCTTT.

This chain connects TRBV14 to TRBJ2-7; D call uncertain. The CDR3 runs to 15 residues. The V and J ends lost 4 bases and 1 base respectively, with 14 bases between them. The germline V gene encodes CDR1 SGHDN and CDR2 FVKESK. Here the CDR3 reads CASSLEHEESYEQYF. The CDR3 DNA reads TGTGCCAGCAGCCTCGAACATGAGGAGTCCTACGAGCAGTACTTC.

The chain is built from TRBV5-1 and TRBJ2-7; perhaps TRBD2 as D (5 bases). Trimming took 2 bases from V and 6 from J, leaving 12 bases between them. Per the germline V gene, CDR1 is SGHRS and CDR2 is YFSETQ. The CDR3 contains 13 residues. The CDR3 region has the DNA TGCGCCAGCAGCTTCTCGGGAAGATCCGAGCAGTACTTC. It specifies CASSFSGRSEQYF.

The chain recombines TRBV27 with TRBJ2-1; a weak D match, TRBD2 (5 bases). CDR3 size: 18 residues. Germline assignment: CDR1 MNHEY and CDR2 SMNVEV (reference sequence). The germline V and J ends were trimmed by 2 bases and 0 bases, with 17 bases remaining between them. CDR3 in amino acids: CASSLSFPGFSSYNEQFF. The CDR3 DNA sequence: TGTGCCAGCAGTTTAAGTTTTCCGGGGTTTAGCTCCTACAATGAGCAGTTCTTC.

The chain combines TRBV28 with TRBJ2-1; 8 bases match TRBD2. Germline V gene lookup returns CDR1 MDHEN and CDR2 SYDVKM. The CDR3 covers 16 residues. V shed 6 bases, J shed 8 bases, and the junction held 15 bases outside the gene matches. CDR3 residues: CASSRPPGLERYEQFF. In nucleotides, the CDR3 is TGTGCCAGCAGCCGACCCCCGGGACTAGAGCGCTATGAGCAGTTCTTC.

The chain uses TRBV14 and TRBJ2-7; 7 nucleotides agree with TRBD2. V gave up 6 bases and J gave up 7 bases; unmatched junction bases: 12. Germline V gene sequence: CDR1 SGHDN, CDR2 FVKESK. This CDR3 has 14 amino acids. In DNA, the CDR3 is TGTGCCAGCAGTCGACAGACTAGCTTCAGAGAGCAGTACTTC. Encoded protein: CASSRQTSFREQYF.

The chain joins TRBV7-2 to TRBJ1-4, with unresolved D. V lost 2 bases and J lost 11, with 12 bases in between. This CDR3 is 13 amino acids long. Germline V CDR1 and CDR2: SGHTA, FQGNSA. CDR3 region: CASSLPPSAKLFF. In DNA, the CDR3 is TGTGCCAGCAGCTTACCCCCGTCAGCGAAACTGTTTTTT.

This rearrangement joins TRBV19 to TRBJ2-1, with a possible D match to TRBD2 (5 bases). The CDR3 loop spans 13 amino acids. V was cut by 4 bases and J by 4 bases, with 8 bases left in between. Germline V gives CDR1 LNHDA, CDR2 SQIVND (reference sequence). CDR3 nucleotide sequence: TGTGCCAGTAGTAGCGGGCTATACAATGAGCAGTTCTTC. Protein product: CASSSGLYNEQFF.

The gene calls are TRBV2 and TRBJ1-1; D uncertain. There are 13 residues in the CDR3. Deletions cut 8 bases from V and 6 bases from J, with 16 bases between. Germline V CDR1 and CDR2: SNHLY, FYNNEI. In DNA, the CDR3 is TGTGCCAGCGTGGGAAGGAGAATGCCTGAAGCTTTCTTT. Its protein is CASVGRRMPEAFF.